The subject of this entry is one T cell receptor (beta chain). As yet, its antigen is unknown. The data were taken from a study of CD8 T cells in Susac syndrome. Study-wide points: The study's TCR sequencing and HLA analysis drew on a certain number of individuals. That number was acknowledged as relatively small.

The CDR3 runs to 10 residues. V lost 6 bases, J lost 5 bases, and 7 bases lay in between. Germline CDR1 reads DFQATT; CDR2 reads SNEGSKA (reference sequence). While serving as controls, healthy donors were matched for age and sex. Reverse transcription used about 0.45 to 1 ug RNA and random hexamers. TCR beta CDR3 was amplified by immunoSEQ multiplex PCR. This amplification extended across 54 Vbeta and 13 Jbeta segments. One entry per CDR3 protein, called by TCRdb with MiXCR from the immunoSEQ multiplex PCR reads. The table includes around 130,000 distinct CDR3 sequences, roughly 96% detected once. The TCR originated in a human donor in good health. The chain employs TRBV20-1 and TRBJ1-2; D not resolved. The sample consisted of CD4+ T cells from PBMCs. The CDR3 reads CSAQAYGYTF. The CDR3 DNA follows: TGCAGTGCCCAGGCGTATGGCTACACCTTC.